This TCR beta chain was sequenced for a study of CXCR3-negative and CXCR3-positive naive CD8 T cells. Preparation of TRB cDNA libraries relied on 5' RACE carrying UMI labels. Each CDR3 protein gets one entry in TCRdb, which reprocessed the 5' RACE reads and gives no DNA. The table for this sample gives some 150,000 distinct CDR3 sequences. Broader study findings: TRB CDR3s of CXCR3-positive naive cells were more hydrophobic than those of CXCR3-negative naive cells. Memory CD8+ cells showed much lower diversity, while both naive subsets displayed comparably high diversity.

The study sorted every CD8+ T cell subset in triplicate at approximately 300,000 cells each. A word on this clonotype: The target antigen is unknown.

The sequenced material came from naive CXCR3+ CD8+ T cells from blood. Subset described: CD45RO-CCR7+CD27+CD95- naive CD8+ T cells expressing CXCR3 (TNR3+). The source is a human donor in good health. Some clones in this sample may be carry-over from other donors' samples.

The CDR3 reads CASSLRIANTEAFF. The chain has TRBV7-8 and TRBJ1-1. The germline CDR1 and CDR2 sequences are SGHVS and FQNEAQ. This CDR3 contains 14 residues. Full variable domain (rest looked up from reference TRBV7-8 and TRBJ1-1): GAGVSQSPRYKVAKRGQDVALRCDPISGHVSLFWYQQALGQGPEFLTYFQNEAQLDKSGLPSDRFFAERPEGSVSTLKIQRTQQEDSAVYLCASSLRIANTEAFFGQGTRLTVV.